The 14 T cell receptor beta chains reported below all come from one sample, sequenced in a study of control samples from healthy donors and cancer patients. The table came from immunoSEQ multiplex PCR; TCRdb's copy has only in-frame clones and leaves some out. The sample lists about 51,000 clones, about nine tenths occurring once. The sample comprised PBMCs. The receptors come from a man in his fifties with head and neck cancer.

This chain links TRBV9 with TRBJ2-1; 9 nucleotides line up with TRBD1. The trim removed 3 bases at V and 5 bases at J, leaving 6 bases unmatched. The CDR3 loop spans 15 amino acids. The V gene's germline CDR1 is SGDLS and CDR2 YYNGEE. The CDR3 sequence: CASSGGTGWDNEQFF. The CDR3 region has the DNA TGTGCCAGCAGCGGAGGGACAGGGTGGGACAATGAGCAGTTCTTC. The full variable domain, with the rest looked up from reference TRBV9 and TRBJ2-1, is DSGVTQTPKHLITATGQRVTLRCSPRSGDLSVYWYQQSLDQGLQFLIQYYNGEERAKGNILERFSAQQFPDLHSELNLSSLELGDSALYFCASSGGTGWDNEQFFGPGTRLTVL.

The chain couples TRBV19 to TRBJ2-1; 7 bases are shared with TRBD2. The ends lost 9 bases at V and 9 bases at J; junction bases unmatched: 5. The CDR3 contains 11 residues. Germline V gene sequence: CDR1 LNHDA, CDR2 SQIVND (reference sequence). The CDR3 bases are TGTGCCAGCTCCCTAGCGGTTGAGCAGTTCTTC. The encoded protein is CASSLAVEQFF.

The CDR3 DNA reads as TGTGCCAGCAGTGAAATGAAGGGAGGGGGCAGCGCAGATACGCAGTATTTT. Amino acids: CASSEMKGGGSADTQYF. V usage is TRBV6-1 and J usage is TRBJ2-3, with D perhaps matching TRBD1 or TRBD2 (7 bases each). Germline V gives CDR1 MNHNS, CDR2 SASEGT. V lost 2 bases, J lost 4 bases, and 19 bases lay in between. CDR3 length equals 17 residues.

This clone was observed a single time. This sequence joins TRBV30 and TRBJ1-1; 10 nucleotides agree with TRBD1. Trimming took 5 bases from V and 3 from J; bases not matched to a gene: 3. The CDR3 runs to 13 residues. The germline V gene encodes CDR1 GTSNPN and CDR2 SVGIG (reference sequence). Here the CDR3 reads CAWAGTGDTEAFF. DNA for the CDR3: TGTGCCTGGGCCGGGACAGGGGACACTGAAGCTTTCTTT.

In this sample, this clone turned up a few times. The chain has TRBV5-1 and TRBJ1-5; 8 nucleotides match TRBD1. Losses at the gene ends were 3 bases for V and 6 bases for J; bases not matched to a gene: 8. Germline CDR1 and CDR2: SGHRS and YFSETQ. The length of the CDR3 is 15 residues. The CDR3 nucleotides read TGCGCCAGCAGCTGTAAAGGACAGGGCATTCAGCCCCAGCATTTT. Translating it yields CASSCKGQGIQPQHF.

This chain links TRBV2 with TRBJ2-7; D is undetermined. This CDR3 is 12 amino acids long. V lost 6 bases and J lost 6, with 12 bases in between. Per germline, CDR1 SNHLY and CDR2 FYNNEI. This CDR3 reads CASSRMTPEQYF. CDR3 sequence (DNA): TGTGCCAGCAGCCGAATGACCCCCGAGCAGTACTTC. The whole variable domain, filled in from reference TRBV2 and TRBJ2-7, reads EPEVTQTPSHQVTQMGQEVILRCVPISNHLYFYWYRQILGQKVEFLVSFYNNEISEKSEIFDDQFSVERPDGSNFTLKIRSTKLEDSAMYFCASSRMTPEQYFGPGTRLTVT.

V and J are TRBV5-3 and TRBJ1-1, with D unclear. TRBV5-3 qualifies as an ORF whose function is uncertain. Trimming left V 2 bases short and J 1 base short, with 15 bases between. The CDR3 consists of 16 residues. CDR3 DNA sequence: TGTGCCAGAAGCTTTTACCTTGGACGCAAGAACACTGAAGCTTTCTTT. Amino acids: CARSFYLGRKNTEAFF.

V usage is TRBV21-1 and J usage is TRBJ1-5. TRBV21-1 is a documented pseudogene. CDR3 size: 18 residues. The CDR3 loop reads CASTEMKGPFRGSQPQHF. Here the CDR3 DNA reads TGTGCCAGCACCGAGATGAAAGGGCCATTTAGAGGGAGTCAGCCCCAGCATTTT.

V and J are TRBV18 and TRBJ1-4; a weak D match, TRBD1 (5 bases). V was trimmed by 6 bases and J by 8 bases, leaving 16 bases between them. The CDR3 loop spans 14 amino acids. Germline assignment: CDR1 KGHSH and CDR2 LQKENI. Here the CDR3 reads CASSEGTTGEKLFF. CDR3 in DNA: TGTGCCAGCTCCGAAGGGACGACGGGCGAAAAACTGTTTTTT.

This clone appeared once. J is TRBJ2-2 and V is TRBV5-1, with a tentative D call TRBD2 (6 bases). This CDR3 spans 16 amino acids. Germline CDR1 and CDR2: SGHRS and YFSETQ. V dropped 4 bases and J dropped 3 bases, with 16 bases sitting between them. The CDR3 DNA reads TGCGCCAGCAGCAGGACGTGGACTACCTACACCGGGGAGCTGTTTTTT. It codes for CASSRTWTTYTGELFF. The entire variable domain, with the rest obtained from reference TRBV5-1 and TRBJ2-2, is as follows: KAGVTQTPRYLIKTRGQQVTLSCSPISGHRSVSWYQQTPGQGLQFLFEYFSETQRNKGNFPGRFSGRQFSNSRSEMNVSTLELGDSALYLCASSRTWTTYTGELFFGEGSRLTVL.

The chain carries TRBV5-4 and TRBJ2-3; 9 bases map to TRBD1. Trimming removed 4 bases from V and 1 base from J; junction bases left unmatched: 4. Germline V CDR1 and CDR2: SGHNT, YYREEE (reference sequence). The CDR3 sequence is 15 residues long. For the CDR3, the DNA is TGTGCCAGCAGCCCGACAGGGGGGGGCACAGATACGCAGTATTTT. It translates to CASSPTGGGTDTQYF.

The V call is TRBV10-3, the J call TRBJ2-3; D is perhaps TRBD1 or TRBD2 (5 bases each). V gave up 10 bases and J gave up 2 bases, with 16 bases separating them. This CDR3 is built from 14 residues. Germline V gene data show CDR1 as ENHRY and CDR2 as SYGVKD. CDR3 protein: CATGGGALTDTQYF. The CDR3 bases are TGTGCCACGGGTGGGGGAGCCCTCACAGATACGCAGTATTTT.

The chain uses TRBV7-3 and TRBJ1-3; D gene unclear. This CDR3 is built from 15 residues. Germline CDR1 and CDR2: SGHTA and FQGTGA. Trimming shortened V by 1 base and J by 0 bases, and 7 bases separated the two germline ends. For the CDR3, the DNA is TGTGCCAGCAGCTTAAGTGGCGGCTCTGGAAACACCATATATTTT. This encodes CASSLSGGSGNTIYF.

The chain is built from TRBV5-1 and TRBJ2-1; 9 bases are a match to TRBD1. V shed 3 bases and J 5 bases; nucleotides not matched to a gene: 6. The CDR3 runs to 15 residues. Germline CDR1 and CDR2: SGHRS and YFSETQ. The DNA of the CDR3 is TGCGCCAGCAGCTCCGGGACAGGGTACAACAATGAGCAGTTCTTC. It encodes CASSSGTGYNNEQFF.